This T cell receptor (beta chain) is drawn from a study of OX40 agonist ivuxolimab in advanced cancers. Study information: In three patients, partial responses were observed, one with hepatocellular carcinoma and two with cutaneous melanoma. Points from the study as a whole: On average, a greater number of expanded clones characterised CD8+ T cells relative to CD4+.

Trimming stripped 0 bases from V and 2 bases from J, with 8 bases between. The CDR3 spans 14 residues. Germline V gene lookup returns CDR1 MNHEY and CDR2 SMNVEV (reference sequence). Sequencing used immunoSEQ multiplex PCR; TCRdb keeps in-frame clones, though not all of them. Of tens of thousands of clones in the sample, around 79% are singletons; the top ten hold roughly a third. On this clone itself: The antigen is not known.

V is TRBV27 and J is TRBJ2-7; D remains ambiguous. The source was CD4+ or CD8+ T cells sorted from blood, collected in a trial of the OX40 agonist ivuxolimab. The TCR sequence derives from an adult with an advanced solid tumor such as melanoma, head and neck, liver or kidney cancer. The CDR3 reads CASSLSVVPYEQYF. DNA of the CDR3: TGTGCCAGCAGTTTATCGGTAGTTCCCTACGAGCAGTACTTC.